Shown below are 30 T cell receptor beta chains from a single sample sequenced in a study of cytomegalovirus exposure and HLA in healthy donors. PCR amplification relied on 60 Vbeta primers (plus 13 Jbeta primers). The data were produced by immunoSEQ multiplex PCR, yet TCRdb's version contains in-frame clones alone and is incomplete. The table includes 130,000 to 150,000 clones, 75% to 80% detected once. Sequencing input: PBMCs. The receptors stem from a woman aged 25-40 years in good health and CMV-seronegative.

V usage is TRBV5-4 and J usage is TRBJ2-6; 7 nucleotides align to TRBD2. Unmatched junction bases numbered 9, after V lost 5 bases and J lost 4 bases. Germline loops: CDR1 SGHNT, CDR2 YYREEE (reference sequence). This CDR3 comprises 16 residues. Here the CDR3 DNA reads TGTGCCAGCAGGCACGGGGGGAGCTTAGGGGCCAACGTCCTGACTTTC. It translates to CASRHGGSLGANVLTF.

This chain uses TRBV6-6 with TRBJ2-1; 11 bases are a match to TRBD2. The CDR3 runs to 16 residues. Germline loops: CDR1 MNHNY, CDR2 SVGAGI (reference sequence). Trimming took 2 bases from V and 5 from J; bases not matched to a gene: 5. The CDR3 bases are TGTGCCAGCAGTTACGTGACTAGCGGGGTAGACAATGAGCAGTTCTTC. Protein sequence: CASSYVTSGVDNEQFF.

The rearrangement links TRBV7-9 to TRBJ1-1; TRBD1 aligns across 9 bases. The CDR3 consists of 14 residues. Trimming cost V 5 bases and J 5 bases; bases outside gene matches: 6. Per germline, CDR1 SEHNR and CDR2 FQNEAQ (reference sequence). CDR3 sequence (DNA): TGTGCCAGCAGCATACAGGGGGCAGGGACTGAAGCTTTCTTT. Protein: CASSIQGAGTEAFF.

The chain is built from TRBV28 and TRBJ1-5; D ambiguous. The CDR3 has 14 residues. V was cut by 7 bases and J by 0 bases, with 10 bases left in between. Germline V lookup: CDR1 MDHEN, CDR2 SYDVKM. CDR3 bases: TGTGCCAGCATTCTCGACAATAGCAATCAGCCCCAGCATTTT. Translation gives CASILDNSNQPQHF.

The J gene is TRBJ1-5, the V gene TRBV28, with 10 nucleotides matching TRBD1. There are 15 residues in the CDR3. The junction had 3 bases not matched to a gene; V was cut back by 1 base and J by 6 bases. Germline V lookup: CDR1 MDHEN, CDR2 SYDVKM. CDR3 nucleotide sequence: TGTGCCAGCAGTTTATCCGGGACAGGGGTTCAGCCCCAGCATTTT. Its protein is CASSLSGTGVQPQHF.

This chain uses TRBV2 with TRBJ1-4, with D perhaps TRBD1 (6 bases). CDR3 size: 13 residues. Per the germline V gene, CDR1 is SNHLY and CDR2 is FYNNEI. V was cut by 5 bases and J by 6 bases, with 10 bases left in between. The CDR3 loop reads CASSSRTDEKLFF. As DNA, the CDR3 is TGTGCCAGCAGTTCCCGGACAGATGAAAAACTGTTTTTT.

Written as DNA, the CDR3 is TGTGCCAGCAGCCCCAACCCGGGGTACGGCTATGGCTACACCTTC. Translated: CASSPNPGYGYGYTF. J is TRBJ1-2 and V is TRBV7-9; D is uncertain. This CDR3 has 15 residues. The germline gives CDR1 SEHNR, CDR2 FQNEAQ (reference sequence). Trimming took off 5 bases at V and 4 bases at J, with 17 bases between the two ends.

The genes are TRBV29-1 and TRBJ1-2, with a weak D call TRBD1 (5 bases). This CDR3 spans 14 amino acids. CDR1 and CDR2 from the germline V gene are SQVTM and ANQGSEA. Trimming pared 7 bases from V and 0 bases from J, leaving 15 bases between. For the CDR3, the DNA is TGCAGCGCCGAAAGGGGCATAGCTAACTATGGCTACACCTTC. It translates to CSAERGIANYGYTF.

This clone was detected only a few times. The chain carries TRBV27 and TRBJ1-1, with D unresolved. Trimming removed 5 bases at V and 4 bases at J, with 11 bases between. CDR3 length equals 13 residues. Germline-derived CDR1 and CDR2 are MNHEY and SMNVEV (reference sequence). In nucleotides, the CDR3 is TGTGCCAGCAGTCCCAACAGTGGCACTGAAGCTTTCTTT. Translating it yields CASSPNSGTEAFF.

This chain connects TRBV10-2 to TRBJ1-2; D possibly corresponds to TRBD1 (5 bases). In germline, CDR1 is WSHSY, CDR2 SAAADI. This CDR3 contains 14 residues. The ends were cut back, 2 bases at V and 4 bases at J, with 11 bases in the middle. The CDR3 coding sequence is TGCGCCAGCAGTGAGGGGGCGAACCCCTATGGCTACACCTTC. Translating it yields CASSEGANPYGYTF.

The gene calls are TRBV11-1 and TRBJ2-1; 14 nucleotides agree with TRBD2. In germline, CDR1 is SGHAT, CDR2 FQDESV (reference sequence). The V segment lost 5 bases and the J segment 13 bases; nucleotides outside the gene matches: 7. This CDR3 is 14 amino acids long. Here the CDR3 DNA reads TGTGCCAGCAGCCCCGGGACTAGCGGGAGCCCCCAGTTCTTC. Protein product: CASSPGTSGSPQFF. The full variable domain, in which reference TRBV11-1 and TRBJ2-1 provide the parts outside the CDR3, is EAEVAQSPRYKITEKSQAVAFWCDPISGHATLYWYRQILGQGPELLVQFQDESVVDDSQLPKDRFSAERLKGVDSTLKIQPAELGDSAMYLCASSPGTSGSPQFFGPGTRLTVL.

The chain links TRBV7-6 to TRBJ2-7; 8 bases map to TRBD2. Per the germline V gene, CDR1 is SGHVS and CDR2 is FNYEAQ. This CDR3 spans 15 amino acids. V lost 1 base to trimming and J lost 7 bases; unmatched junction nucleotides: 9. The CDR3 coding sequence is TGTGCCAGCAGCTTAGGACTAGCGCAAGCGGAGGAGCAGTACTTC. As protein: CASSLGLAQAEEQYF.

This clone was detected many times. V gene TRBV4-1 combines with J gene TRBJ1-1; 7 nucleotides line up with TRBD1. This CDR3 region has 16 residues. V lost 0 bases, J lost 5 bases, and 9 bases stayed unmatched. Per the germline V gene, CDR1 is MGHRA and CDR2 is YSYEKL. For the CDR3, the DNA is TGCGCCAGCAGCCAAGATCGGACAGGCGCGACGACTGAAGCTTTCTTT. Encoded protein: CASSQDRTGATTEAFF.

The rearrangement links TRBV13 to TRBJ1-1; no firm D call. Trimming stripped 2 bases from V and 7 bases from J, with 17 bases between. The CDR3 is 15 residues long. CDR1 and CDR2 from the germline V gene are PRHDT and FYEKMQ (reference sequence). The CDR3 nucleotides read TGTGCCAGCAGCTTACTCCCAGGTCATTGGAATGAAGCTTTCTTT. Translating it yields CASSLLPGHWNEAFF. Drawing the rest from reference TRBV13 and TRBJ1-1, the complete variable domain is AAGVIQSPRHLIKEKRETATLKCYPIPRHDTVYWYQQGPGQDPQFLISFYEKMQSDKGSIPDRFSAQQFSDYHSELNMSSLELGDSALYFCASSLLPGHWNEAFFGQGTRLTVV.

The chain links TRBV11-3 to TRBJ2-7; TRBD2 matches at 10 bases. Germline V gives CDR1 SGHNT, CDR2 YENEEA. Losses at the gene ends were 5 bases for V and 3 bases for J; bases not matched to a gene: 1. The CDR3 runs 13 residues. In nucleotides, the CDR3 is TGTGCCAGCAGCCGGACTAGCGGCTACGAGCAGTACTTC. Encoded protein: CASSRTSGYEQYF.

This clone was seen just once. The chain employs TRBV5-1 and TRBJ2-5; D is possibly TRBD2 (7 bases). V lost 3 bases and J lost 9, with 21 bases in between. The CDR3 sequence is 15 residues long. Germline V gives CDR1 SGHRS, CDR2 YFSETQ. The CDR3 reads CASSWAGGANVAQYF. The CDR3 DNA reads as TGCGCCAGCAGCTGGGCTGGGGGGGCGAACGTGGCCCAGTACTTC.

J is TRBJ1-1 and V is TRBV11-1; D gene ambiguous. V dropped 2 bases and J dropped 2 bases, with 9 bases sitting between them. The length of the CDR3 is 14 residues. The germline V gene encodes CDR1 SGHAT and CDR2 FQDESV (reference sequence). CDR3 nucleotides: TGTGCCAGCAGCTTAAGATCAGGTAACACTGAAGCTTTCTTT. Translation: CASSLRSGNTEAFF.

The rearrangement links TRBV19 to TRBJ1-2, with TRBD1 matching over 9 bases. The CDR3 is 15 residues long. In germline, CDR1 is LNHDA, CDR2 SQIVND (reference sequence). V trimming: 3 bases; J trimming: 8 bases; junction bases outside the gene matches: 10. In nucleotides, the CDR3 is TGTGCCAGTAGTATTGAACCGGGACAGGGTGCGGGCTACACCTTC. This codes for CASSIEPGQGAGYTF.

The CDR3 coding sequence is TGTGCCAGCAGCGTTGTCGGGACTAGCGGTGAGCAGTTCTTC. As protein: CASSVVGTSGEQFF. V is TRBV9 and J is TRBJ2-1; 11 bases map to TRBD2. V gave up 2 bases and J gave up 9 bases; unmatched junction bases: 4. The CDR3 is made up of 14 amino acids. Germline CDR1 reads SGDLS; CDR2 reads YYNGEE.

The chain employs TRBV6-5 and TRBJ2-7; 8 bases match TRBD1. The CDR3 is 16 amino acids. Germline CDR1 is MNHEY and CDR2 is SVGAGI. V shed 4 bases and J 3 bases; nucleotides not matched to a gene: 11. CDR3 DNA sequence: TGTGCCAGCAGTTTCCGGACAGGGCGAATCGGCTACGAGCAGTACTTC. It is translated as CASSFRTGRIGYEQYF.

J is TRBJ2-7 and V is TRBV10-1; TRBD1 matches at 7 bases. Germline CDR1 and CDR2: WNHNN and SYGVQD (reference sequence). J lost 0 bases, V lost 4 bases, and 3 bases had no gene match. The CDR3 is made up of 14 amino acids. The CDR3 loop reads CASSAGQSSYEQYF. The CDR3 nucleotides are TGCGCCAGCAGTGCGGGACAGAGCTCCTACGAGCAGTACTTC.

V and J are TRBV6-6 and TRBJ1-6; D is perhaps TRBD1 (5 bases). Trimming cost V 4 bases and J 6 bases, with 7 bases left between them. The CDR3 has 13 residues. From germline, CDR1 is MNHNY and CDR2 SVGAGI (reference sequence). CDR3 coding DNA: TGTGCCAGCAGTTGGGACTTTAATTCACCCCTCCACTTT. It translates to CASSWDFNSPLHF.

This chain uses TRBV9 with TRBJ1-2, with 7 bases matching TRBD1. This CDR3 contains 14 residues. J was trimmed by 5 bases and V by 4 bases; bases with no gene match: 8. CDR1 and CDR2 from the germline V gene are SGDLS and YYNGEE. The CDR3 DNA is TGTGCCAGCAGCCCAAACACGGGACAGTATGGCTACACCTTC. Translation: CASSPNTGQYGYTF.

V usage is TRBV6-5 and J usage is TRBJ2-5, with a possible D match to TRBD2 (7 bases). The CDR3 is 16 amino acids. Germline V gene lookup returns CDR1 MNHEY and CDR2 SVGAGI. Trimming shortened V by 1 base and J by 5 bases, and 17 bases separated the two germline ends. The CDR3 DNA reads TGTGCCAGCAGTTACTTCCTGGCGGGGGCTAGGGAGACCCAGTACTTC. Translating gives CASSYFLAGARETQYF.

The chain couples TRBV7-6 to TRBJ1-1; no firm D call. The ends were cut back, 5 bases at V and 5 bases at J, with 15 bases in the middle. Germline V gene lookup returns CDR1 SGHVS and CDR2 FNYEAQ. The CDR3 is 14 residues long. Here the CDR3 DNA reads TGTGCCAGCAGCGCGTTCGATGGAGGGACTGAAGCTTTCTTT. It codes for CASSAFDGGTEAFF.

This clone appeared a few times. This chain uses TRBV18 with TRBJ2-2, with 11 positions matching TRBD1. The V gene's germline CDR1 is KGHSH and CDR2 LQKENI. J gave up 4 bases and V 3 bases, and 4 bases lay outside the gene matches. The length of the CDR3 is 16 residues. The chain's CDR3 is CASSPGQGGITGELFF. The DNA for the CDR3 is TGTGCCAGCTCACCGGGACAGGGGGGAATCACCGGGGAGCTGTTTTTT.

This chain uses TRBV18 with TRBJ1-4; 10 bases map to TRBD1. CDR3 length: 13 amino acids. Germline CDR1 is KGHSH and CDR2 is LQKENI. Germline trimming cut 4 bases from V and 16 bases from J; bases unmatched to any gene: 9. The CDR3 protein is CASSLKSDRGTFF. The CDR3 DNA reads as TGTGCCAGCTCACTAAAGTCGGACAGGGGGACGTTTTTT.

The rearrangement links TRBV6-5 to TRBJ2-7, with 9 bases lining up with TRBD2. The germline gives CDR1 MNHEY, CDR2 SVGAGI. CDR3 length: 15 amino acids. Unmatched junction bases numbered 7, after V lost 6 bases and J lost 1 base. The DNA for the CDR3 is TGTGCCAGCAGCCCTCCGGGACTAGCATCCTACGAGCAGTACTTC. Translation gives CASSPPGLASYEQYF.

This chain connects TRBV5-5 to TRBJ2-7; 7 bases line up with TRBD1. V lost 0 bases to trimming and J lost 3 bases; unmatched junction nucleotides: 3. The CDR3 extends over 14 amino acids. CDR1 is SGHKS, CDR2 YYEKEE, per germline (reference sequence). CDR3 in DNA: TGTGCCAGCAGCTTGGTGCAGGGGGTCTACGAGCAGTACTTC. It codes for CASSLVQGVYEQYF.

About this clone: The sample has other DNA sequences that encode this CDR3 too. The chain is built from TRBV5-1 and TRBJ2-3, with a tentative D call TRBD1 (5 bases). This CDR3 has 14 amino acids. Germline V gives CDR1 SGHRS, CDR2 YFSETQ. V was trimmed by 0 bases and J by 3 bases, leaving 8 bases between them. CDR3 bases: TGCGCCAGCAGCTTGGATAGGGGAACAGATACGCAGTATTTT. Protein sequence: CASSLDRGTDTQYF.